A single sample is the source of the 21 T cell receptor beta chains below, sequenced in a study of cytomegalovirus exposure and HLA in healthy donors. The PCR made use of 60 Vbeta and 13 Jbeta primers. Assay used: immunoSEQ multiplex PCR; TCRdb lists only in-frame clones, some missing. The sample has a few hundred thousand clones, approximately 80% seen once. The sequenced material came from PBMCs. The origin of the receptors is a girl aged 2-10 years in good health and CMV-seronegative.

In nucleotides, the CDR3 is TGTGCCAGTAGTAACCAGGGCCTAGGGCCCCAGCATTTT. It encodes CASSNQGLGPQHF. The chain uses TRBV19 and TRBJ1-5; D might be TRBD1 (5 bases). The CDR3 length is 13 residues. V dropped 4 bases and J dropped 9 bases, with 13 bases sitting between them. Germline lookup yields CDR1 LNHDA and CDR2 SQIVND (reference sequence). Full variable domain (rest looked up from reference TRBV19 and TRBJ1-5): DGGITQSPKYLFRKEGQNVTLSCEQNLNHDAMYWYRQDPGQGLRLIYYSQIVNDFQKGDIAEGYSVSREKKESFPLTVTSAQKNPTAFYLCASSNQGLGPQHFGDGTRLSIL.

This rearrangement joins TRBV2 to TRBJ1-4; 9 bases map to TRBD1. Germline CDR1 reads SNHLY; CDR2 reads FYNNEI. V dropped 7 bases and J dropped 8; count of bases not matched to a gene: 8. The CDR3 is 14 residues long. Here the CDR3 DNA reads TGTGCCAGCAAAGGAGGACAGGGGTGGGAAAAACTGTTTTTT. Its protein is CASKGGQGWEKLFF.

This chain links TRBV6-1 with TRBJ1-5; tentatively, D is TRBD1 (6 bases). V was pared by 4 bases and J by 2 bases, with 12 bases between. CDR3 size: 15 residues. Germline V gene lookup returns CDR1 MNHNS and CDR2 SASEGT. The CDR3 DNA is TGTGCCAGCAGTGCAAGGGGGACGGGCAATCAGCCCCAGCATTTT. It is translated as CASSARGTGNQPQHF.

V usage is TRBV28 and J usage is TRBJ1-1, with D tentatively TRBD1 (6 bases). From germline, CDR1 is MDHEN and CDR2 SYDVKM. V was pared by 5 bases and J by 0 bases, with 13 bases between. The CDR3 is made up of 15 amino acids. DNA of the CDR3: TGTGCCAGCAGTGTGGGGGGGGGCATGAACACTGAAGCTTTCTTT. Translated, it gives CASSVGGGMNTEAFF.

CDR3 residues: CASSFLIAGGRSTGELFF. The DNA for the CDR3 is TGTGCCAGCAGTTTTTTGATAGCGGGGGGCCGGAGCACCGGGGAGCTGTTTTTT. This chain uses TRBV27 with TRBJ2-2; 10 nucleotides line up with TRBD2. Germline V CDR1 and CDR2: MNHEY, SMNVEV (reference sequence). CDR3 size: 18 residues. The V segment lost 3 bases and the J segment 4 bases; nucleotides outside the gene matches: 11.

This chain uses TRBV7-3 with TRBJ2-1; 8 bases match TRBD1. This CDR3 is 13 amino acids long. Trimming cost V 4 bases and J 6 bases; bases outside gene matches: 2. In germline, CDR1 is SGHTA, CDR2 FQGTGA. CDR3 DNA: TGTGCCAGCAGCTCCCAGGGGGCCAATGAGCAGTTCTTC. Encoded protein: CASSSQGANEQFF.

V gene TRBV30 combines with J gene TRBJ2-7; possibly TRBD1 for D (6 bases). The CDR3 sequence is 13 residues long. Germline CDR1 reads GTSNPN; CDR2 reads SVGIG (reference sequence). V shed 7 bases and J shed 0 bases, with 13 bases lying between them. The CDR3 DNA reads TGTGCCTCCCTGTCAGGGGACTCCTACGAGCAGTACTTC. Translated: CASLSGDSYEQYF.

Details on this clone: Additional DNA sequences in this sample encode the identical CDR3. The chain has TRBV11-2 and TRBJ2-7; 9 positions match TRBD1. The CDR3 contains 12 residues. V lost 3 bases to trimming and J lost 6 bases; unmatched junction nucleotides: 0. Per the germline V gene, CDR1 is SGHAT and CDR2 is FQNNGV. The CDR3 bases are TGTGCCAGCAGCTTGGACAGGGGCGAGCAGTACTTC. Encoded protein: CASSLDRGEQYF.

The chain recombines TRBV19 with TRBJ1-1, with 8 bases lining up with TRBD1. V was clipped by 8 bases and J by 1 base; unmatched bases: 9. The CDR3 covers 15 residues. Germline CDR1 LNHDA, CDR2 SQIVND (reference sequence). The CDR3 DNA reads TGTGCCAGTCGGGACAGGATGTGGGGGAACACTGAAGCTTTCTTT. Residues: CASRDRMWGNTEAFF.

The chain has TRBV5-1 and TRBJ1-2; 8 nucleotides align to TRBD1. The germline CDR1 and CDR2 sequences are SGHRS and YFSETQ. V shed 1 base and J 1 base; nucleotides not matched to a gene: 6. The CDR3 has 16 amino acids. CDR3 in amino acids: CASSLMAGGGNYGYTF. Here the CDR3 DNA reads TGCGCCAGCAGCTTGATGGCAGGGGGCGGTAACTATGGCTACACCTTC.

This chain joins TRBV6-5 and TRBJ2-1, with 7 bases matching TRBD1. This CDR3 spans 14 amino acids. V shed 2 bases, J shed 6 bases, and the junction held 4 bases outside the gene matches. Germline values: CDR1 MNHEY, CDR2 SVGAGI. CDR3 protein: CASSYRYRGNEQFF. CDR3 DNA: TGTGCCAGCAGTTACAGATACAGGGGCAATGAGCAGTTCTTC.

J is TRBJ1-2 and V is TRBV6-5; the D is unclear. CDR1 MNHEY and CDR2 SVGAGI come from the germline V gene. V lost 6 bases and J 3 bases, leaving 14 bases between the germline ends. This CDR3 region has 14 residues. The CDR3, as DNA: TGTGCCAGCAGCCCCCCGGGATTCTACTATGGCTACACCTTC. The encoded protein is CASSPPGFYYGYTF.

The chain uses TRBV14 and TRBJ1-5; maybe TRBD1 (6 bases). CDR3 size: 16 residues. Trimming took off 1 base at V and 2 bases at J, with 12 bases between the two ends. CDR1 and CDR2 (germline): SGHDN, FVKESK. CDR3 DNA sequence: TGTGCCAGCAGCCAAGGAACGGGACATGGCAATCAGCCCCAGCATTTT. It codes for CASSQGTGHGNQPQHF.

This clone was observed a few times. The V call is TRBV7-9, the J call TRBJ1-2, with 9 bases fitting TRBD1. The CDR3 loop spans 15 amino acids. The junction had 5 bases not matched to a gene; V was cut back by 2 bases and J by 4 bases. The germline gives CDR1 SEHNR, CDR2 FQNEAQ (reference sequence). CDR3 loop: CASSLFGTGSYGYTF. Here the CDR3 DNA reads TGTGCCAGCAGCTTATTCGGGACAGGGAGCTATGGCTACACCTTC.

This clone has a handful of counts. The J gene is TRBJ1-4, the V gene TRBV30, with 9 bases identical to TRBD1. V shed 2 bases and J 7 bases; nucleotides not matched to a gene: 5. The germline CDR1 and CDR2 sequences are GTSNPN and SVGIG (reference sequence). This CDR3 has 14 residues. CDR3 in DNA: TGTGCCTGGAGTCGGGGACAGGGAATTGAAAAACTGTTTTTT. Translation: CAWSRGQGIEKLFF. The variable domain in full, with the rest retrieved from reference TRBV30 and TRBJ1-4, is SQTIHQWPATLVQPVGSPLSLECTVEGTSNPNLYWYRQAAGRGLQLLFYSVGIGQISSEVPQNLSASRPQDRQFILSSKKLLLSDSGFYLCAWSRGQGIEKLFFGSGTQLSVL.

V and J are TRBV29-1 and TRBJ2-7; TRBD1 matches at 7 bases. The V segment lost 7 bases and the J segment 3 bases; nucleotides outside the gene matches: 12. The CDR3 spans 14 residues. In germline, CDR1 is SQVTM, CDR2 ANQGSEA. CDR3 in amino acids: CSAVGPGGFYEQYF. The CDR3 region has the DNA TGCAGCGCTGTCGGCCCAGGGGGATTCTACGAGCAGTACTTC.

The chain has TRBV6-5 and TRBJ2-1; maybe TRBD1 (5 bases). This CDR3 spans 14 amino acids. Germline CDR1 MNHEY, CDR2 SVGAGI. V was cut by 4 bases and J by 4 bases, with 11 bases left in between. The CDR3 bases are TGTGCCAGCAGTTTCGGCTACAGGTACAATGAGCAGTTCTTC. This encodes CASSFGYRYNEQFF.

This chain connects TRBV23-1 to TRBJ1-5; D not certain. Being an ORF, TRBV23-1 has a function that is uncertain. Trimming shortened V by 1 base and J by 7 bases, and 17 bases separated the two germline ends. The CDR3 has 16 amino acids. CDR3 protein: CASSQCRQGRCQPQHF. CDR3 DNA sequence: TGCGCCAGCAGTCAATGCCGACAAGGGAGGTGCCAGCCCCAGCATTTT.

V gene TRBV28 combines with J gene TRBJ1-1; TRBD1 is a possible D gene (6 bases). V was cut by 5 bases and J by 1 base, with 17 bases left in between. The CDR3 spans 16 residues. Germline assignment: CDR1 MDHEN and CDR2 SYDVKM. CDR3 nucleotides: TGTGCCAGCAGTCTTTCCCTCTACAGGGCGAACACTGAAGCTTTCTTT. This codes for CASSLSLYRANTEAFF. The variable domain in full, with the rest retrieved from reference TRBV28 and TRBJ1-1, is DVKVTQSSRYLVKRTGEKVFLECVQDMDHENMFWYRQDPGLGLRLIYFSYDVKMKEKGDIPEGYSVSREKKERFSLILESASTNQTSMYLCASSLSLYRANTEAFFGQGTRLTVV.

This chain joins TRBV11-2 and TRBJ1-4, with 8 bases identical to TRBD1. In germline, CDR1 is SGHAT, CDR2 FQNNGV. J gave up 0 bases and V 5 bases, and 5 bases lay outside the gene matches. The CDR3 sequence is 16 residues long. CDR3 coding DNA: TGTGCCAGCAGCCCAGGACAGGGTACAACTAATGAAAAACTGTTTTTT. Amino acids: CASSPGQGTTNEKLFF.

The CDR3 DNA sequence: TGCGCCAGCAGCTTGCTCCTCGGCACAGATACGCAGTATTTT. It is translated as CASSLLLGTDTQYF. This sequence joins TRBV5-1 and TRBJ2-3; D not resolved. Germline CDR1 and CDR2: SGHRS and YFSETQ. The length of the CDR3 is 14 residues. V was shortened by 1 base and J by 1 base, with 7 bases between the two germline ends.